This T cell receptor beta chain came from a study of blood T cell repertoires in COVID-19. Overall study: Both acute and convalescent COVID-19 samples were obtained from the United States, Italy and Spain. T cells, B-cell-depleted T cells, or PBMCs supplied cDNA or gDNA.

The CDR3 is 16 amino acids. J was trimmed by 9 bases and V by 0 bases; bases with no gene match: 10. Germline V gene lookup returns CDR1 SGHRS and CDR2 YFSETQ. Clones were sequenced by immunoSEQ multiplex PCR, and TCRdb holds only the in-frame ones, with some missing. The sample shows 150,000 to 200,000 clones, approximately 90% of them seen only once. The clonotype was recovered from a man aged 25 to 45 with COVID-19, enrolled during active disease. Input material: peripheral blood. This chain joins TRBV5-1 and TRBJ2-1; 9 positions agree with TRBD1. The CDR3 region is CASSLAAGTGLSEQFF. The CDR3 coding sequence is TGCGCCAGCAGCTTGGCAGCCGGGACAGGGTTGTCTGAGCAGTTCTTC.